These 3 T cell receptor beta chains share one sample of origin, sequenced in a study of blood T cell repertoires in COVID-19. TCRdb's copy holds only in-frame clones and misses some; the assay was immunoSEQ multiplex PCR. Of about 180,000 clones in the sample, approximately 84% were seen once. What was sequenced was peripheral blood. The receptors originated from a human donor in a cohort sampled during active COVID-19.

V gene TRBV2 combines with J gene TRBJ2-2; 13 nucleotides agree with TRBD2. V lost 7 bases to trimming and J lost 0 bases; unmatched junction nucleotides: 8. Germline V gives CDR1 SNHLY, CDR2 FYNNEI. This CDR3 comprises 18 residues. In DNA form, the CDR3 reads TGTGCCAGCACCCCTCCGGGACTAGCGGGGCCGAACACCGGGGAGCTGTTTTTT. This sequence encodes CASTPPGLAGPNTGELFF.

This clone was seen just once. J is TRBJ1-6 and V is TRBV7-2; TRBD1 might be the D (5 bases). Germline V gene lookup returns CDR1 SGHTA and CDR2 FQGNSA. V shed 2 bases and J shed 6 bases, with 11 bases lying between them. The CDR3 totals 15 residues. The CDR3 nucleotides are TGTGCCAGCAGCTTATCGTGGACAACTAATTCACCCCTCCACTTT. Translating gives CASSLSWTTNSPLHF.

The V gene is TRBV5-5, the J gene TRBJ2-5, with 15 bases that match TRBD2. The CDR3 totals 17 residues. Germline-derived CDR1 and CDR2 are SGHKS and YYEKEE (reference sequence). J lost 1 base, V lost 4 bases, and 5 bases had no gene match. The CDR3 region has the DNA TGTGCCAGCAGCCTGGGGACTAGCGGGGGGCTCCAAGAGACCCAGTACTTC. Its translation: CASSLGTSGGLQETQYF. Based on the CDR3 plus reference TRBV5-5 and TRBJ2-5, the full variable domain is DAGVTQSPTHLIKTRGQQVTLRCSPISGHKSVSWYQQVLGQGPQFIFQYYEKEERGRGNFPDRFSARQFPNYSSELNVNALLLGDSALYLCASSLGTSGGLQETQYFGPGTRLLVL.